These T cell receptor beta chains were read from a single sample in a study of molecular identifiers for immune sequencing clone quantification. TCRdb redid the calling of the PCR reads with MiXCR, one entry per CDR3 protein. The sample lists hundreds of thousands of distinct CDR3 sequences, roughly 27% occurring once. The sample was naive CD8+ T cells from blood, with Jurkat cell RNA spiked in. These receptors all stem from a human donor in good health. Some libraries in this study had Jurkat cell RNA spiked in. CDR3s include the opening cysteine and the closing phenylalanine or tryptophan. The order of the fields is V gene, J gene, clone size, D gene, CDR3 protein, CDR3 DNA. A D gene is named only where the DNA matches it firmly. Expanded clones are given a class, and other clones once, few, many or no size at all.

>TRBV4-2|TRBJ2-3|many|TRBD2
CASSLLGSGSTDTQYF
TGTGCCAGCAGCCTACTAGGTAGCGGGAGCACAGATACGCAGTATTTT
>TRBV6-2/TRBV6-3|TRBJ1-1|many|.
CASSLVQEGTEAFF
TGTGCCAGCAGTTTGGTACAGGAGGGGACTGAAGCTTTCTTT
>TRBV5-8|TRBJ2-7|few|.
CASSPFLEGSYEQYF
TGTGCCAGCAGCCCATTCCTAGAGGGGTCCTACGAGCAGTACTTC
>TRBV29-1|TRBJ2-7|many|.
CSVDGQGPYEQYF
TGCAGCGTTGACGGGCAGGGCCCCTACGAGCAGTACTTC
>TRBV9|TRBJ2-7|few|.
CASSAGGPSGEQYF
TGTGCCAGCAGCGCCGGGGGGCCCAGCGGCGAGCAGTACTTC
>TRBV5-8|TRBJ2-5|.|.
CTSSSGKFQETQYF
TGTACCAGCAGCTCCGGGAAATTTCAAGAGACCCAGTACTTC
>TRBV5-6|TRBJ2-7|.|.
CASSPGAGDCEQYF
TGTGCCAGCAGCCCGGGGGCAGGGGACTGCGAGCAGTACTTC
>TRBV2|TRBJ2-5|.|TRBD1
CASRETGAQEPQYF
TGTGCCAGCAGGGAGACAGGGGCCCAAGAGCCCCAGTACTTC
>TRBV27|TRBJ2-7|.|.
CASTGLSNEQYF
TGTGCCAGTACAGGGCTTTCTAACGAGCAGTACTTC
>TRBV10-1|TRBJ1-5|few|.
CASSDQPQHF
TGCGCCAGCAGTGATCAGCCCCAGCATTTT
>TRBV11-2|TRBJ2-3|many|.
CASSFVTGTDTQYF
TGTGCCAGCAGCTTCGTAACGGGGACAGATACGCAGTATTTT
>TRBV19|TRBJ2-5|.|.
CASSGGHLDQYF
TGTGCCAGTAGCGGAGGACACCTAGACCAGTACTTC
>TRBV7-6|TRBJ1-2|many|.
CASSPQGLYGYTF
TGTGCCAGCAGCCCGCAGGGTCTCTATGGCTACACCTTC
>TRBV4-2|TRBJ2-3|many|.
CASSQEYSSTDTQYF
TGTGCCAGCAGCCAAGAGTACTCTAGCACAGATACGCAGTATTTT
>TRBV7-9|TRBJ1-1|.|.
CNSSLGDSTEAFF
TGTAACAGCAGCTTAGGCGATAGCACTGAAGCTTTCTTT
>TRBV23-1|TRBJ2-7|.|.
CASSQSGPGPSYEQYF
TGCGCCAGCAGTCAATCAGGACCAGGGCCCTCCTACGAGCAGTACTTC
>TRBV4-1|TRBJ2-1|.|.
CASSPRPGVNEQFF
TGCGCCAGCAGCCCCCGGCCAGGGGTCAATGAGCAGTTCTTC
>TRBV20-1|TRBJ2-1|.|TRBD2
CSARGLAGLNYNEQFF
TGCAGTGCTAGGGGACTAGCGGGCCTGAACTACAATGAGCAGTTCTTC
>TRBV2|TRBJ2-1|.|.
CASLNGREQFF
TGTGCCAGCCTCAACGGCCGTGAGCAGTTCTTC
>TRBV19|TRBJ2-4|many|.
CASSIDDGSGNIQYF
TGTGCCAGTAGTATAGACGATGGCTCTGGAAACATTCAGTACTTC
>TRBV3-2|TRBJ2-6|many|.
CASLAAIGGLSGANVLTF
TGTGCCAGCTTAGCTGCAATAGGAGGCCTCTCTGGGGCCAACGTCCTGACTTTC
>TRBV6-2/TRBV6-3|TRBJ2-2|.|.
CASSSNILNTGELFF
TGTGCCAGCAGTTCCAATATCCTGAACACCGGGGAGCTGTTTTTT
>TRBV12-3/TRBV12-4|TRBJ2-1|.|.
CASSGTLAETYNEQFF
TGTGCCAGCAGTGGCACCTTAGCGGAAACCTACAATGAGCAGTTCTTC
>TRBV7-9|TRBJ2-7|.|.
CASGREVCYEQYF
TGTGCCAGTGGTCGTGAGGTATGCTACGAGCAGTACTTC
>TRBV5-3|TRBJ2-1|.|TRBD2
CASSRLPSGVYNEQFF
TGTGCCAGCAGCCGGCTCCCTAGCGGGGTCTACAATGAGCAGTTCTTC
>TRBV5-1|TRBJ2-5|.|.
CASSPAEGGETQYF
TGCGCCAGCAGCCCCGCGGAGGGTGGGGAGACCCAGTACTTC
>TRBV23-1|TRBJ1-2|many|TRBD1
CASSQSASRDSYGYTF
TGCGCCAGCAGTCAATCCGCCTCCCGGGACAGCTATGGCTACACCTTC
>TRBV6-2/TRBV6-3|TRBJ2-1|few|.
CASSYAGWGEQFF
TGTGCCAGCAGTTACGCAGGGTGGGGTGAGCAGTTCTTC
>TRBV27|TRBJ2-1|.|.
CASSLGGRYDNEQFF
TGTGCCAGCAGTTTAGGTGGGAGGTACGACAATGAGCAGTTCTTC
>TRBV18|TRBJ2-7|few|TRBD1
CASSSGQGRNYYEQYF
TGTGCCAGCTCATCCGGACAGGGGAGAAATTACTACGAGCAGTACTTC
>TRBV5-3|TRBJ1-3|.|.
CASSMGGSSGNTIYF
TGTGCCAGCAGCATGGGGGGGAGCTCTGGAAACACCATATATTTT
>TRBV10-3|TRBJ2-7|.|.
CAISGGQGGDEQYF
TGTGCCATCAGTGGGGGGCAGGGGGGTGATGAGCAGTACTTC
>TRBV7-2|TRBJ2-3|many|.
CASSSRDESTDTQYF
TGTGCCAGCAGCTCCCGGGACGAAAGCACAGATACGCAGTATTTT
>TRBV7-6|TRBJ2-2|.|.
CASSLGVGTEELFF
TGTGCCAGCAGCTTAGGCGTGGGCACCGAGGAGCTGTTTTTT
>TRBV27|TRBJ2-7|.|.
CASSEGLAHEQYF
TGTGCCAGCAGTGAGGGGCTAGCCCACGAGCAGTACTTC
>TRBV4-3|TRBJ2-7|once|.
CASSHDPGHGFEQYF
TGCGCCAGCAGCCATGATCCGGGACACGGATTCGAGCAGTACTTC
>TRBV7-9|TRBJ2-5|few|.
CASTPGQRETQYF
TGTGCCAGCACCCCAGGACAGCGGGAGACCCAGTACTTC
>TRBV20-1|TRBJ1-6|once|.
CSASKDTSYNSPLHF
TGCAGTGCTAGTAAGGACACCTCCTATAATTCACCCCTCCACTTT
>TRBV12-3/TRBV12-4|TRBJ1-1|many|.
CASSFAVSNTEAFF
TGTGCCAGCAGTTTTGCAGTGTCGAACACTGAAGCTTTCTTT
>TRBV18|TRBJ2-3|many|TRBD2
CASSPELAGPDTQYF
TGTGCCAGCTCGCCAGAACTAGCGGGACCAGATACGCAGTATTTT
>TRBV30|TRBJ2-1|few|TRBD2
CAWSVLAASNEQFF
TGTGCCTGGAGTGTCCTAGCGGCATCCAATGAGCAGTTCTTC
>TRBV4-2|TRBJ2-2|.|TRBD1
CASSQERTGNTGELFF
TGTGCCAGCAGCCAAGAGAGGACAGGGAACACCGGGGAGCTGTTTTTT
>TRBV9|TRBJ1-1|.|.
CASSVSDRNKAFF
TGTGCCAGCAGTGTTTCGGACCGAAACAAAGCTTTCTTT
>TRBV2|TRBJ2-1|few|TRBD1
CASAEGTGLIEQFF
TGTGCCAGCGCCGAGGGGACAGGCCTTATTGAGCAGTTCTTC
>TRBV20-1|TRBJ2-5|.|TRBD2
CSASPLAGGPLSQETQYF
TGCAGTGCTTCTCCGTTAGCGGGGGGGCCCTTATCCCAAGAGACCCAGTACTTC
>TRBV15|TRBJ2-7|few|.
CATSRTDGYSYEQYF
TGTGCCACCAGCAGAACGGACGGCTACTCCTACGAGCAGTACTTC
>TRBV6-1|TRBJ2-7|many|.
CASSDPPIGQYF
TGTGCCAGCAGTGATCCTCCCATCGGGCAGTACTTC
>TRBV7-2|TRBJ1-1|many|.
CASSFNTKYTEAFF
TGTGCCAGCAGCTTTAACACTAAGTACACTGAAGCTTTCTTT
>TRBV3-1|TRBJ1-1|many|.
CASSQVEWTEAFF
TGTGCCAGCAGCCAAGTTGAGTGGACTGAAGCTTTCTTT
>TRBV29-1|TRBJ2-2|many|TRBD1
CSVDRGDRGTGELFF
TGCAGCGTAGATCGAGGAGACAGGGGGACCGGGGAGCTGTTTTTT
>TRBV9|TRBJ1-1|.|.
CASSVAGPGRPEAFF
TGTGCCAGCAGCGTAGCAGGGCCCGGTCGCCCTGAAGCTTTCTTT
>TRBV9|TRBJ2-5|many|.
CASSVETSLGETQYF
TGTGCCAGCAGCGTAGAGACTTCTCTGGGGGAGACCCAGTACTTC
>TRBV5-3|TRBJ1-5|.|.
CASSAGDFSDQPQHF
TGTGCCAGCAGCGCGGGGGACTTTTCAGATCAGCCCCAGCATTTT
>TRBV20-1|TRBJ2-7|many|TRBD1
CSARDPLTGQNLF
TGCAGTGCTAGAGATCCCTTAACGGGACAGAACCTATTC
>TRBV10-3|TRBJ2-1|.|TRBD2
CATLAGSLSYNEQFF
TGTGCCACCCTAGCGGGAAGCCTCTCCTACAATGAGCAGTTCTTC